These 16 T cell receptor beta chains originate from one sample sequenced in a study of OX40 agonist ivuxolimab in advanced cancers. The repertoire was sequenced with immunoSEQ multiplex PCR; TCRdb's copy has only in-frame clones and lacks some. Of over 30,000 clones detected, approximately 79% appear once; the ten largest clones hold around 1.8%. The sample consisted of CD4+ or CD8+ T cells sorted from blood, taken in a trial of the OX40 agonist ivuxolimab. The receptors shown here come from an adult with an advanced solid tumor such as melanoma, head and neck, liver or kidney cancer.

V gene TRBV6-6 combines with J gene TRBJ1-2, with a possible D match to TRBD1 (5 bases). The length of the CDR3 is 11 residues. Trimming took 6 bases from V and 7 from J, leaving 9 bases between them. Per germline, CDR1 MNHNY and CDR2 SVGAGI (reference sequence). CDR3 in DNA: TGTGCCAGCAGCAGGGTTGGTGGCTACACCTTC. Translated, it gives CASSRVGGYTF.

The chain uses TRBV5-6 and TRBJ1-4; 7 bases fit TRBD1. Looked up from germline, CDR1 is SGHDT and CDR2 is YYEEEE. There are 15 residues in the CDR3. Trimming took 4 bases from V and 5 from J; bases not matched to a gene: 8. The CDR3 DNA reads TGTGCCAGCAGCCTACGGACAGGACGAAATGAAAAACTGTTTTTT. Encoded protein: CASSLRTGRNEKLFF.

This clone was seen once. V is TRBV19 and J is TRBJ1-1; D unclear. The CDR3 has 14 amino acids. CDR1 is LNHDA, CDR2 SQIVND, per germline (reference sequence). Trimming took off 7 bases at V and 6 bases at J, with 18 bases between the two ends. The CDR3 coding sequence is TGTGCCAGTAAAGGACCGACGAATGGGGCTGAAGCTTTCTTT. Amino acid sequence: CASKGPTNGAEAFF.

The V gene is TRBV25-1, the J gene TRBJ1-2; 8 bases agree with TRBD1. V lost 6 bases and J lost 1; bases outside the gene matches: 4. There are 14 residues in the CDR3. Germline V gene lookup returns CDR1 MGHDK and CDR2 SYGVNS. The CDR3 sequence is CASRLTGDNYGYTF. As DNA, the CDR3 is TGTGCCAGCAGACTGACAGGGGATAACTATGGCTACACCTTC.

The chain joins TRBV7-8 to TRBJ1-1; 7 bases are shared with TRBD1. Germline V gives CDR1 SGHVS, CDR2 FQNEAQ. The CDR3 contains 15 residues. Unmatched junction bases numbered 12, after V lost 5 bases and J lost 6 bases. The CDR3, as DNA: TGTGCCAGCAGCCTGGGGTACAGGGGCGGCGCTGAAGCTTTCTTT. As protein: CASSLGYRGGAEAFF.

The chain recombines TRBV19 with TRBJ1-5; the D gene is possibly TRBD1 (6 bases). Germline assignment: CDR1 LNHDA and CDR2 SQIVND (reference sequence). CDR3 length: 15 residues. V was trimmed by 6 bases and J by 2 bases, leaving 14 bases between them. CDR3 sequence: CASREGQGGNQPQHF. As DNA, the CDR3 is TGTGCCAGTAGGGAGGGACAAGGTGGCAATCAGCCCCAGCATTTT.

V usage is TRBV2 and J usage is TRBJ2-1, with TRBD2 matching 9 bases. The trim removed 3 bases at V and 0 bases at J, leaving 9 bases unmatched. CDR1 SNHLY and CDR2 FYNNEI come from the germline V gene. This CDR3 comprises 18 residues. CDR3 nucleotides: TGTGCCAGCAGTGAGGTTAGCGGGGGAACAAGCTCCTACAATGAGCAGTTCTTC. Protein product: CASSEVSGGTSSYNEQFF.

The rearrangement joins TRBV5-4 to TRBJ1-4, with D possibly being TRBD1 (5 bases). Germline CDR1 reads SGHNT; CDR2 reads YYREEE (reference sequence). V lost 3 bases and J lost 3, with 15 bases in between. The length of the CDR3 is 16 residues. In DNA, the CDR3 is TGTGCCAGCAGCTCGCGCGAAGGGGCGGCTAATGAAAAACTGTTTTTT. Translated, it gives CASSSREGAANEKLFF.

The chain combines TRBV11-3 with TRBJ2-1, with 16 nucleotides matching TRBD2. The junction had 3 bases not matched to a gene; V was cut back by 4 bases and J by 6 bases. The CDR3 spans 16 residues. CDR1 and CDR2 (germline): SGHNT, YENEEA. This CDR3 reads CASSWGLAGGPNEQFF. The CDR3, as DNA: TGTGCCAGCAGCTGGGGACTAGCGGGGGGGCCCAATGAGCAGTTCTTC. Using reference TRBV11-3 and TRBJ2-1 for the parts outside the CDR3, the full variable domain is EAGVVQSPRYKIIEKKQPVAFWCNPISGHNTLYWYLQNLGQGPELLIRYENEEAVDDSQLPKDRFSAERLKGVDSTLKIQPAELGDSAVYLCASSWGLAGGPNEQFFGPGTRLTVL.

This chain uses TRBV27 with TRBJ1-3; D is unclear. The CDR3 sequence is 15 residues long. Germline V gene lookup returns CDR1 MNHEY and CDR2 SMNVEV (reference sequence). The V end was cut by 5 bases, the J end by 0 bases, with 11 bases between. Here the CDR3 reads CASSPSGLSGNTIYF. CDR3 sequence (DNA): TGTGCCAGCAGTCCCTCTGGCCTCTCTGGAAACACCATATATTTT.

The rearrangement joins TRBV19 to TRBJ2-2; D not resolved. The V end lost 4 bases, the J end lost 4 bases, and 10 bases lay between the germline ends. The CDR3 has 14 residues. CDR1 is LNHDA and CDR2 is SQIVND in the germline V gene (reference sequence). CDR3 DNA sequence: TGTGCCAGTAGTACCGCCGGGTTCACCGGGGAGCTGTTTTTT. Translation gives CASSTAGFTGELFF. Drawing the rest from reference TRBV19 and TRBJ2-2, the complete variable domain is DGGITQSPKYLFRKEGQNVTLSCEQNLNHDAMYWYRQDPGQGLRLIYYSQIVNDFQKGDIAEGYSVSREKKESFPLTVTSAQKNPTAFYLCASSTAGFTGELFFGEGSRLTVL.

This chain uses TRBV5-1 with TRBJ2-3, with TRBD2 as a possible D gene (5 bases). The V end lost 4 bases, the J end lost 0 bases, and 12 bases lay between the germline ends. CDR3 length: 15 amino acids. Germline V gene data show CDR1 as SGHRS and CDR2 as YFSETQ. This CDR3 reads CASSLGGLSTDTQYF. The CDR3 DNA reads TGCGCCAGCAGCCTGGGCGGGCTCAGCACAGATACGCAGTATTTT.

The chain carries TRBV10-1 and TRBJ2-7, with D unresolved. Germline lookup yields CDR1 WNHNN and CDR2 SYGVQD (reference sequence). The CDR3 covers 13 residues. The germline V and J ends were trimmed by 1 base and 9 bases, with 13 bases remaining between them. The CDR3, as DNA: TGCGCCAGCAGTGAGTGGGTGCAAGGCGTGCAGTACTTC. It translates to CASSEWVQGVQYF.

V usage is TRBV7-9 and J usage is TRBJ2-1; a possible D gene is TRBD1 (5 bases). The V and J ends lost 2 bases and 8 bases respectively, with 25 bases between them. CDR3 size: 18 residues. Germline V gene data show CDR1 as SEHNR and CDR2 as FQNEAQ (reference sequence). The chain's CDR3 is CASSLIARRPRQLDEQFF. The CDR3 nucleotides are TGTGCCAGCAGCTTAATCGCACGGCGGCCTCGACAGCTCGATGAGCAGTTCTTC. The full variable domain, its missing parts supplied by reference TRBV7-9 and TRBJ2-1, is DTGVSQNPRHKITKRGQNVTFRCDPISEHNRLYWYRQTLGQGPEFLTYFQNEAQLEKSRLLSDRFSAERPKGSFSTLEIQRTEQGDSAMYLCASSLIARRPRQLDEQFFGPGTRLTVL.

This clone was seen a single time. The rearrangement joins TRBV7-9 to TRBJ2-1; 7 bases match TRBD2. Germline-derived CDR1 and CDR2 are SEHNR and FQNEAQ (reference sequence). There are 15 residues in the CDR3. The V segment lost 3 bases and the J segment 3 bases; nucleotides outside the gene matches: 5. Here the CDR3 reads CASSFVRGGYNEQFF. In nucleotides, the CDR3 is TGTGCCAGCAGCTTCGTCCGCGGGGGCTACAATGAGCAGTTCTTC.

The V call is TRBV4-2, the J call TRBJ2-5; 9 positions match TRBD2. Germline CDR1 reads LGHNA; CDR2 reads YNFKEQ. Trimming took 0 bases from V and 6 from J; bases not matched to a gene: 11. There are 17 residues in the CDR3. Written as DNA, the CDR3 is TGTGCCAGCAGCCAAGATGGGACGCGGGGGGGCGGGCAGACCCAGTACTTC. Translating it yields CASSQDGTRGGGQTQYF.